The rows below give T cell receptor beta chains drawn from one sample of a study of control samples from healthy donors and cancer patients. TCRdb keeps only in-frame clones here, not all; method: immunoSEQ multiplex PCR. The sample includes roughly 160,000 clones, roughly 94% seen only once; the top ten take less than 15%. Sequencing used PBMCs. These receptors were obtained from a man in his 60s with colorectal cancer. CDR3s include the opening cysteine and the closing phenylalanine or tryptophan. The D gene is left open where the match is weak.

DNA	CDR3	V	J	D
TGTGCCATCTCCGGCGGGGGGGCCGTAGATACGCAGTATTTT	CAISGGGAVDTQYF	TRBV10-3	TRBJ2-3	TRBD2
TGTGCCAGCAAAGAGGGAACCGGGGAGCTGTTTTTT	CASKEGTGELFF	TRBV6-5	TRBJ2-2	NA
TGCGCCAGCAGCTTGGGGTCACAGGGGAATGAGCAGTACTTC	CASSLGSQGNEQYF	TRBV5-1	TRBJ2-7	TRBD1
TGTGCCAGCAGGGCAAATACCTACGAGCAGTACTTC	CASRANTYEQYF	TRBV2	TRBJ2-7	NA
TGTGCCAGCAGCTTGGATACGGGACAGTCCCTGGACGAGCAGTACTTC	CASSLDTGQSLDEQYF	TRBV5-8	TRBJ2-7	TRBD1
TGCGCCAGCAGCTTGGGACAGGGGGGGGGCTACACCTTC	CASSLGQGGGYTF	TRBV5-1	TRBJ1-2	TRBD1
TGTGCCTGGAGTCCCGGACCAAGGGACTATGGCTACACCTTC	CAWSPGPRDYGYTF	TRBV30	TRBJ1-2	NA
TGTGCCAGCAGTTACCGACGAAGGGATCAGCCCCAGCATTTT	CASSYRRRDQPQHF	TRBV6-5	TRBJ1-5	NA
TGTGCCAGCAGTTATAGGGGACTTAATGAAAAACTGTTTTTT	CASSYRGLNEKLFF	TRBV6-6	TRBJ1-4	NA
TGTGCCAGCAGCGGGGGGACAGGGGTCTGGTACGAGCAGTACTTC	CASSGGTGVWYEQYF	TRBV7-2	TRBJ2-7	TRBD1
TGTGCCTGGAGGGCGAGAGGTAACTATGGCTACACCTTC	CAWRARGNYGYTF	TRBV30	TRBJ1-2	NA